This T cell receptor beta chain was captured by sequencing in a study of memory CD8 T cells in hepatitis C reinfection. Study outcomes and limitations: Five donors were too few for definitive public clonotype conclusions.

TCRdb keeps only in-frame clones here, not all; method: immunoSEQ multiplex PCR. The table lists 45,000 to 65,000 clones, 85% to 90% of them singletons, with 0.9% to 1.1% in the top ten. In the case of this clone: Its specificity is not known.

Specified time point: pre-reinfection, 55 to 20 weeks before reinfection detection. TCR sequencing was done directly ex vivo on sorted cells, without expansion in vitro. Control naive CD8 T cells came from a couple of donors at all three reinfection time points. This clonotype originated in a man younger than 35 with hepatitis C virus infection. Sequenced material: naive CD8+ T cells sorted from blood.

The CDR3 sequence: CASSPDRGATEAFF. For the CDR3, the DNA is TGTGCCAGTAGCCCCGACAGGGGAGCTACTGAAGCTTTCTTT. The chain carries TRBV19 and TRBJ1-1; 8 positions match TRBD1. In germline, CDR1 is LNHDA, CDR2 SQIVND (reference sequence). V lost 6 bases to trimming and J lost 5 bases; unmatched junction nucleotides: 8. CDR3 length: 14 amino acids. The whole variable domain, filled in from reference TRBV19 and TRBJ1-1, reads DGGITQSPKYLFRKEGQNVTLSCEQNLNHDAMYWYRQDPGQGLRLIYYSQIVNDFQKGDIAEGYSVSREKKESFPLTVTSAQKNPTAFYLCASSPDRGATEAFFGQGTRLTVV.